This TCR beta chain was sequenced during a study of cytomegalovirus exposure and HLA in healthy donors. Worth noting for this clone: Its specificity is unknown.

Points from the study as a whole: Both high specificity and high sensitivity reportedly marked the classifier's diagnosis of cytomegalovirus status. Through in vitro validation, a few CMV-associated chains were shown to be specific for CMV antigens. A list of roughly 180 TCR beta chains associated with cytomegalovirus was given.

The protocol was immunoSEQ multiplex PCR, while the TCRdb copy is restricted to in-frame clones and leaves out a portion. The data contain fewer than 350,000 clones, around 87% of them seen just once; the ten biggest clones take up approximately 0.9%. The donors were in the approximately 120-subject validation cohort; that cohort was separate from the 666-subject first cohort. This TCR was recovered from a woman aged 18-35 years in good health and CMV-seronegative. Sequenced: PBMCs.

This chain's CDR3 is CASSRAGVAGELFF. The CDR3 region has the DNA TGTGCCAGCAGTAGAGCGGGAGTGGCCGGGGAGCTGTTTTTT. This chain connects TRBV9 to TRBJ2-2, with 8 bases that match TRBD2. V lost 5 bases and J lost 6; bases outside the gene matches: 6. CDR1 is SGDLS, CDR2 YYNGEE, per germline. The CDR3 runs 14 residues. The whole variable domain, remainder taken from reference TRBV9 and TRBJ2-2, is DSGVTQTPKHLITATGQRVTLRCSPRSGDLSVYWYQQSLDQGLQFLIQYYNGEERAKGNILERFSAQQFPDLHSELNLSSLELGDSALYFCASSRAGVAGELFFGEGSRLTVL.